What follows is one T cell receptor (beta chain) and its context. Other DNA sequences of this sample code for an identical CDR3. The data originate from a study of shared clonotypes between healthy human individuals. Data came from immunoSEQ multiplex PCR; TCRdb stores just in-frame clones and leaves some out. This table holds roughly 890,000 clones, 80% to 95% found once. Germline lookup yields CDR1 LNHDA and CDR2 SQIVND (reference sequence). Trimming removed 5 bases at V and 0 bases at J, with 6 bases between. CDR3 length: 13 amino acids. Only CD45RO-negative cells positively selected for CCR7 counted as naive CD8 cells, so terminally differentiated effector memory CD45RA+ cells were excluded.

The sequenced sample consisted of naive CD8+ T cells sorted from blood. This chain links TRBV19 with TRBJ2-3; no firm D call. This clonotype was obtained from a man aged 30 to 39 in good health. CDR3 residues: CASSSGSTDTQYF. The CDR3 coding sequence is TGTGCCAGTAGTTCCGGGAGCACAGATACGCAGTATTTT.